One and the same sample provided the 9 T cell receptor beta chains below, sequenced in a study of post-analysis software for immune sequencing data. Study-level points and caveats: There were a few TRBV segments more frequent in patients than controls, and TRBV5-6, TRBV5-1 and TRBV20-1 were among them.

The antigens for these receptors are not known. cDNA libraries for TCR beta contained unique molecular identifiers. TCRdb redid the calling of the PCR reads with MiXCR, one entry per CDR3 protein. The table lists 650,000 to 850,000 distinct CDR3 sequences, 46% of them singletons, with around 4.7% in the top ten. Sequenced sample: blood. The source of these receptors is a girl aged 5-17 years with multiple sclerosis.

V and J are TRBV12-3 or TRBV12-4 and TRBJ2-3, with 10 bases aligning to TRBD2. The CDR3 loop spans 18 amino acids. J lost 0 bases, V lost 6 bases, and 12 bases had no gene match. CDR3: CASSHTSGVPPSTDTQYF. DNA for the CDR3: TGTGCCAGCAGCCATACTAGCGGGGTACCGCCGAGCACAGATACGCAGTATTTT.

The J gene is TRBJ2-7, the V gene TRBV6-1; D not certain. The CDR3 is 16 residues long. The germline CDR1 and CDR2 sequences are MNHNS and SASEGT. V dropped 4 bases and J dropped 6 bases, with 22 bases sitting between them. The CDR3 nucleotides are TGTGCCAGCAGTGTGATGGGCCACACCGACGGAGCCGAGCAGTACTTC. It codes for CASSVMGHTDGAEQYF.

The V call is TRBV20-1, the J call TRBJ2-1; 11 nucleotides line up with TRBD2. The CDR3 spans 13 residues. Germline V gene data show CDR1 as DFQATT and CDR2 as SNEGSKA (reference sequence). J gave up 7 bases and V 5 bases, and 4 bases lay outside the gene matches. The CDR3 sequence is CSAPRLAGNEQFF. DNA of the CDR3: TGCAGTGCTCCAAGACTAGCGGGAAATGAGCAGTTCTTC.

The chain couples TRBV12-3 or TRBV12-4 to TRBJ2-7; D unresolved. This CDR3 is built from 14 residues. V was shortened by 4 bases and J by 7 bases, with 17 bases between the two germline ends. CDR3 sequence: CASSSDWGYMEQYF. The CDR3 coding sequence is TGTGCCAGCAGTTCCGACTGGGGATATATGGAGCAGTACTTC.

The V and J genes are TRBV28 and TRBJ2-3; TRBD2 is a possible D gene (6 bases). This CDR3 has 15 residues. The V gene lost 8 bases and the J gene lost 2 bases, with 17 bases spanning the gap. In germline, CDR1 is MDHEN, CDR2 SYDVKM. DNA for the CDR3: TGTGCCAGCGAAAGAGGGCGGGACCTCACAGATACGCAGTATTTT. This translates into CASERGRDLTDTQYF.

This rearrangement joins TRBV4-1 to TRBJ2-7; D possibly uses TRBD1 or TRBD2 (5 bases each). The V gene's germline CDR1 is MGHRA and CDR2 YSYEKL. Trimming shortened V by 2 bases and J by 3 bases, and 20 bases separated the two germline ends. This CDR3 is 17 amino acids long. Here the CDR3 reads CASSQKYRQGPFYEQYF. CDR3 sequence (DNA): TGCGCCAGCAGCCAAAAATATCGCCAGGGACCCTTCTACGAGCAGTACTTC.

This chain joins TRBV7-6 and TRBJ2-5; TRBD1 matches at 10 bases. The J call is in doubt because the DNA end fits TRBJ2-7 better. The CDR3 runs 17 residues. Germline V gene sequence: CDR1 SGHVS, CDR2 FNYEAQ. CDR3 sequence: CASSLDSSGTGAYEQYF. In nucleotides, the CDR3 is TGTGCCAGCAGCTTAGACTCCTCGGGGACAGGGGCCTACGAGCAGTACTTC.

Details on this clonotype: This could be a read error, since a much larger clone is one nucleotide away. The chain uses TRBV27 and TRBJ2-5, with 7 bases identical to TRBD1. This CDR3 comprises 13 residues. Germline assignment: CDR1 MNHEY and CDR2 SMNVEV (reference sequence). V was pared by 5 bases and J by 5 bases, with 5 bases of the junction left unmatched. This CDR3 reads CASSTGVGETQYF. In DNA form, the CDR3 reads TGTGCCAGCAGTACAGGGGTCGGGGAGACCCAGTACTTC.

The chain combines TRBV6-5 with TRBJ1-6; D remains unclear. Germline values: CDR1 MNHEY, CDR2 SVGAGI. Between the trimmed V and J ends, which lost 5 bases and 8 bases, there was a span of 19 bases. CDR3 size: 16 residues. CDR3 in amino acids: CASSRATVGVYSPLHF. The CDR3 DNA reads as TGTGCCAGCAGTCGGGCAACGGTTGGTGTCTATTCACCCCTCCACTTT.